Listed here is a single T cell receptor (beta chain). CDR1 and CDR2 (germline): LGHNA, YSLEER. CDR3 length: 14 residues. Unmatched junction bases numbered 4, after V lost 1 base and J lost 9 bases. The sample is drawn from a study of control samples from healthy donors and cancer patients. The repertoire was sequenced with immunoSEQ multiplex PCR; TCRdb's copy has only in-frame clones and lacks some. The table shows some 87,000 clones, with 90% to 95% occurring only once. The specimen was blood. This receptor was identified in a man in his thirties or forties in good health. The V gene is TRBV4-3, the J gene TRBJ1-2; 11 bases align to TRBD1. In DNA form, the CDR3 reads TGCGCCAGCAGCCAAGCAGGACAGGGGGCACGCTACACCTTC. Its protein product is CASSQAGQGARYTF.